The clone carrying this T cell receptor (beta chain) was seen a few times. Its antigen is not identified. The PCR used 60 Vbeta and 13 Jbeta primers. Clones were sequenced by immunoSEQ multiplex PCR, and TCRdb holds only the in-frame ones, with some missing. The sample has roughly 130,000 clones, roughly 66% seen once. This sample stems from a study of cytomegalovirus exposure and HLA in healthy donors. Findings of the study overall: The investigators catalogued 164 TCR beta chains as cytomegalovirus-associated. Most TCR beta V segments were productive about 87% or about 30% of the time in an earlier analysis. Associated with HLA alleles at 0.05 false discovery rate in a later analysis were over 15,000 TCR beta sequences.

CDR3 length: 13 residues. Germline values: CDR1 SGHAT, CDR2 FQDESV (reference sequence). The V end lost 11 bases, the J end lost 4 bases, and 18 bases lay between the germline ends. The sample taken for sequencing was PBMCs. The sequence was obtained from an older woman in good health and CMV-seronegative. The gene calls are TRBV11-1 and TRBJ2-7; a weak D match, TRBD1 (7 bases). The CDR3 loop reads CASSRQGGYEQYF. CDR3 sequence (DNA): TGTGCCTCGAGCCGGCAGGGGGGTTACGAGCAGTACTTC.